This TCR beta chain was sequenced during a study of graft-versus-host responses after intestinal transplantation. Study context: Grafts that recipients had were multivisceral, liver-intestinal, or isolated intestinal transplants. Anti-thymocyte globulin served as induction for all recipients, who then took tacrolimus and steroids for approximately three years. Broader study findings: GvH clones surfaced in recipient marrow, some emerging earlier in ileum or blood. Researchers found peak circulating GvH clone levels linked to early post-transplant HvG declines.

TCRdb keeps only in-frame clones here, not all; method: immunoSEQ multiplex PCR. In the table there are over 15,000 clones, roughly 87% of which are singletons. A word on this clone: Its antigen is not identified.

Source: PBMCs, taken 14 days after transplant. The source of this sequence is a human patient who received an intestinal transplant, so some T cells may come from the graft donor.

The CDR3 reads CASSPPPDGSYNEQFF. CDR3 DNA: TGTGCCAGCTCACCACCGCCGGACGGCTCCTACAATGAGCAGTTCTTC. The chain combines TRBV18 with TRBJ2-1; no clear D gene. Germline CDR1 and CDR2: KGHSH and LQKENI. V was cut by 0 bases and J by 0 bases, with 9 bases left in between. This CDR3 spans 16 amino acids.